Listed below are T cell receptor beta chains from one sample, sequenced in a study of T cells in Graves' hyperthyroidism and ophthalmopathy. TCRdb ran MiXCR on the multiplex PCR reads and lists one entry per CDR3 protein. The top ten clones hold less than 40% of a sample with 700,000 to 950,000 distinct CDR3 sequences, around a third of them seen once. Sample: blood. The receptors shown here come from a woman aged 40-49 years with Graves' hyperthyroidism. CDR3s include the opening cysteine and the closing phenylalanine or tryptophan. Size tells how often a clone was seen (once, few, many) or the class of an expanded clone, and some rows leave it out.

v_gene,j_gene,abundance,CDR3aa
TRBV7-2,TRBJ2-2,NA,CASSLSGGGARIGELFF
TRBV12-3/TRBV12-4,TRBJ1-1,many,CASSRKMNTEAFF
TRBV19,TRBJ1-5,few,CASSRVSNQPQHF
TRBV4-3,TRBJ2-5,few,CASSLGADDTETQYF
TRBV7-2,TRBJ1-2,NA,CASSLYRLGTGAVNYGYTF
TRBV7-2,TRBJ1-2,many,CASRGGQPYGYTF
TRBV15,TRBJ1-4,NA,CATSRFAGATNEKLFF
TRBV6-2/TRBV6-3,TRBJ1-2,NA,CASRRAPTGGNYGYTF
TRBV7-2,TRBJ1-2,many,CASSLGRIAYGYTF
TRBV6-5,TRBJ2-7,few,CASSYGTGAGPYEQYF
TRBV6-5,TRBJ1-6,NA,CASSYGGAKVSLHF
TRBV10-3,TRBJ2-5,many,CAIRDQGATWGETQYF
TRBV6-2/TRBV6-3,TRBJ1-1,NA,CASSYGQLNTEAFF
TRBV7-9,TRBJ2-7,NA,CASSLRQGEFDEQYF
TRBV25-1,TRBJ2-1,once,CASSEFQRGSSYNEQFF
TRBV7-2,TRBJ2-2,NA,CASLTGGQSTGELFF
TRBV6-5,TRBJ1-2,NA,CAISYDQPRDFGGYTF
TRBV5-1,TRBJ2-7,many,CASSLARRSYEQYF
TRBV3-1,TRBJ1-5,NA,CASSQDSGANQPQHF
TRBV29-1,TRBJ1-1,many,CSVEDGDRLGGNTEAFF
TRBV28,TRBJ2-7,NA,CASSFNRYSYEQYF
TRBV7-9,TRBJ2-2,few,CASSLAKEAGGELFF
TRBV7-2,TRBJ2-5,many,CASSPTSGYQETQYF
TRBV10-1,TRBJ1-2,many,CASSEDLYGYTF